What follows are 8 T cell receptor beta chains derived from one specimen sequenced in a study of cytomegalovirus exposure and HLA in healthy donors. Clones were sequenced by immunoSEQ multiplex PCR, and TCRdb holds only the in-frame ones, with some missing. The sample contains 100,000 to 120,000 clones, approximately 89% of which appear only once. The specimen sequenced was PBMCs. The receptors stem from a woman younger than 35 in good health and CMV-seronegative.

The chain recombines TRBV7-9 with TRBJ1-2, with 10 nucleotides matching TRBD1. The germline V gene encodes CDR1 SEHNR and CDR2 FQNEAQ (reference sequence). The CDR3 runs 15 residues. V trimming: 5 bases; J trimming: 4 bases; junction bases outside the gene matches: 7. CDR3 DNA sequence: TGTGCCAGCAGCCTCCCGGGACAGGGGATCTATGGCTACACCTTC. It is translated as CASSLPGQGIYGYTF.

The chain joins TRBV29-1 to TRBJ2-1; D not resolved. Between the trimmed V and J ends, which lost 3 bases and 0 bases, there was a span of 3 bases. The V gene's germline CDR1 is SQVTM and CDR2 ANQGSEA. CDR3 length: 12 residues. DNA of the CDR3: TGCAGCGTTGATCACTCCTACAATGAGCAGTTCTTC. This translates into CSVDHSYNEQFF.

The chain couples TRBV7-2 to TRBJ2-7; 11 nucleotides agree with TRBD2. Germline CDR1 is SGHTA and CDR2 is FQGNSA. With V trimmed by 5 bases and J by 5 bases, 8 bases remained unmatched. This CDR3 is built from 15 residues. CDR3 nucleotide sequence: TGTGCCAGCAGCCGAAGGGCTAGCGGGAGGAACGAGCAGTACTTC. It codes for CASSRRASGRNEQYF.

The chain uses TRBV5-6 and TRBJ2-7; perhaps TRBD2 as D (5 bases). This CDR3 region has 11 residues. CDR1 SGHDT and CDR2 YYEEEE come from the germline V gene. CDR3 protein: CMRRAAYEQYF. In DNA form, the CDR3 reads TGTATGCGGCGGGCCGCCTACGAGCAGTACTTC.

The V call is TRBV7-2, the J call TRBJ2-5; perhaps TRBD1 as D (5 bases). Germline values: CDR1 SGHTA, CDR2 FQGNSA. V lost 3 bases and J 3 bases, leaving 11 bases between the germline ends. There are 14 residues in the CDR3. This chain's CDR3 is CASSFQLGEETQYF. The DNA of the CDR3 is TGTGCCAGCAGCTTCCAGCTAGGGGAAGAGACCCAGTACTTC. Complete variable domain (other parts from reference TRBV7-2 and TRBJ2-5): GAGVSQSPSNKVTEKGKDVELRCDPISGHTALYWYRQSLGQGLEFLIYFQGNSAPDKSGLPSDRFSAERTGGSVSTLTIQRTQQEDSAVYLCASSFQLGEETQYFGPGTRLLVL.

Ten or more counts support this clone. V and J are TRBV7-4 and TRBJ1-3; D might be TRBD1 (5 bases). V lost 9 bases and J lost 0, with 9 bases in between. This CDR3 is 13 amino acids long. Germline V gene data show CDR1 as SGHVT and CDR2 as SQSDAQ. The CDR3 loop is CASPRDSGNTIYF. The CDR3 nucleotides read TGTGCCAGTCCCAGGGACTCTGGAAACACCATATATTTT.

CDR3 coding DNA: TGCGCCAGCAGCTTCGGGACTAGCGGGAGCTCCTACAATGAGCAGTTCTTC. This translates into CASSFGTSGSSYNEQFF. The gene calls are TRBV5-1 and TRBJ2-1; TRBD2 matches at 14 bases. V shed 2 bases and J 0 bases; nucleotides not matched to a gene: 1. CDR3 length: 17 amino acids. Germline values: CDR1 SGHRS, CDR2 YFSETQ.

This rearrangement joins TRBV6-6 to TRBJ2-5, with D possibly TRBD1 on 6 matching bases. The germline CDR1 and CDR2 sequences are MNHNY and SVGAGI (reference sequence). The length of the CDR3 is 14 residues. The V gene lost 5 bases and the J gene lost 5 bases, with 15 bases spanning the gap. The CDR3 protein is CASSPGELQETQYF. The DNA of the CDR3 is TGTGCCAGCAGTCCAGGGGAACTTCAGGAGACCCAGTACTTC.